This T cell receptor (beta chain) was documented in a study of blood T cells in healthy people across ages. Study-wide points: A greater number of naive CD4+ cells and higher diversity distinguished long-lived donors from aged donors.

A second PCR, run for roughly 6 to 11 cycles, used a sample-barcoded 5' primer plus a J-beta primer mix. MiXCR, run by TCRdb on the 5' RACE reads, gives a single entry per CDR3 protein. The table includes over 1.5 million distinct CDR3 sequences, 49% detected once. Germline V gives CDR1 MDHEN, CDR2 SYDVKM. The CDR3 loop spans 11 amino acids. The germline V and J ends were trimmed by 2 bases and 12 bases, with 10 bases remaining between them. Remarks on this clonotype: Its specificity is not known.

Sequencing was performed on blood. The source is a woman in her forties in good health. The chain links TRBV28 to TRBJ1-1; D remains unclear. DNA of the CDR3: TGTGCCAGCAGTTTAGGCGACACCTCTTTCTTT. It specifies CASSLGDTSFF.